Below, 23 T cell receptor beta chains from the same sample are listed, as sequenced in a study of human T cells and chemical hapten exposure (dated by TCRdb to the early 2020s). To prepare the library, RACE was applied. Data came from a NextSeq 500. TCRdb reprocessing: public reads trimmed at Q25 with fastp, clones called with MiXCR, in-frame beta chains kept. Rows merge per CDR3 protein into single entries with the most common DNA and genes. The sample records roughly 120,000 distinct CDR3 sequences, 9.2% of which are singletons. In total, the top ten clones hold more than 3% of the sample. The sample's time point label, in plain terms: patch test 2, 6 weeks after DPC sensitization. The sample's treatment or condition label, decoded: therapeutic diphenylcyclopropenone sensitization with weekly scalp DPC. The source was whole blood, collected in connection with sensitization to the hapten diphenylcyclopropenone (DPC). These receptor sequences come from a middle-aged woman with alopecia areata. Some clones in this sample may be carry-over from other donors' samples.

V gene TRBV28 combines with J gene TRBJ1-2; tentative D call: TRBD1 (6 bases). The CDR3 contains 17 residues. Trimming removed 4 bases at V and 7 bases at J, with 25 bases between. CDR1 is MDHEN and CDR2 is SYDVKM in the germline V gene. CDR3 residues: CASSSPVGGAPGRGYTF. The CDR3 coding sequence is TGTGCCAGCAGTTCCCCCGTCGGGGGCGCCCCGGGTCGTGGCTACACCTTC.

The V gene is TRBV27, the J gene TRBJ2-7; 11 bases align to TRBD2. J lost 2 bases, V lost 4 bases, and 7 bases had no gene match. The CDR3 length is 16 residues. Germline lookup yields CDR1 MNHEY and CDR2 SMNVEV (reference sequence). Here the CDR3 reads CASSSLAGGTTYEQYF. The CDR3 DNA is TGTGCCAGCAGTTCCCTAGCGGGGGGTACAACCTACGAGCAGTACTTC.

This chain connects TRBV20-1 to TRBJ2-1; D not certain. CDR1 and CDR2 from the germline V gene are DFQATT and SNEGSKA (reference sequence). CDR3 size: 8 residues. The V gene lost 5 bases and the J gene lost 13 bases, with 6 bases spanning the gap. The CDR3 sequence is CSALPQFF. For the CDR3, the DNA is TGCAGTGCTCTCCCACAGTTCTTC.

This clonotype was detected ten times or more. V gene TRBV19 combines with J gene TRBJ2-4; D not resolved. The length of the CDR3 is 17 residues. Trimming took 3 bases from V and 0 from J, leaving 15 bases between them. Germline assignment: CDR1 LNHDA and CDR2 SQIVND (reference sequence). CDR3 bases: TGTGCCAGTAGTATTCTTGGAACTACGATAGCCAAAAACATTCAGTACTTC. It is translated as CASSILGTTIAKNIQYF.

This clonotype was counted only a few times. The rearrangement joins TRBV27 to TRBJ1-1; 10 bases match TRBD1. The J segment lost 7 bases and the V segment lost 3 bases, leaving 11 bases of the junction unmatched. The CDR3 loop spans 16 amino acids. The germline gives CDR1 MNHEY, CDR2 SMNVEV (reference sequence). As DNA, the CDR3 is TGTGCCAGCAGTTTGAGCCGACAGGGGGCGCACGGTGAAGCTTTCTTT. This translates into CASSLSRQGAHGEAFF.

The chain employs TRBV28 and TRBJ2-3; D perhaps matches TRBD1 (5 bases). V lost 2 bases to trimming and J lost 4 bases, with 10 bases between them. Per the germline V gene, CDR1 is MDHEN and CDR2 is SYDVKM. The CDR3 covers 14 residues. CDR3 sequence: CASSLGAWADTQYF. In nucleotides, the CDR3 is TGTGCCAGCAGTTTAGGGGCCTGGGCAGATACGCAGTATTTT.

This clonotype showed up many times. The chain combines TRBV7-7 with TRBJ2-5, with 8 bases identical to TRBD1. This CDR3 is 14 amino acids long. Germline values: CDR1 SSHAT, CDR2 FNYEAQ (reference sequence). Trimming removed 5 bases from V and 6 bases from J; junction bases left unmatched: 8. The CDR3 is CASSTGQGRQTQYF. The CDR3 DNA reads TGTGCCAGCAGCACCGGACAGGGCAGACAGACCCAGTACTTC.

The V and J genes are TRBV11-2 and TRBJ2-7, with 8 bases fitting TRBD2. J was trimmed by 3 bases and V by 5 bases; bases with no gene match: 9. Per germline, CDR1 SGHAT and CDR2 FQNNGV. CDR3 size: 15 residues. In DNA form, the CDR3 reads TGTGCCAGCAGCCTCCGACTAGCGAATTTCTACGAGCAGTACTTC. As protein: CASSLRLANFYEQYF.

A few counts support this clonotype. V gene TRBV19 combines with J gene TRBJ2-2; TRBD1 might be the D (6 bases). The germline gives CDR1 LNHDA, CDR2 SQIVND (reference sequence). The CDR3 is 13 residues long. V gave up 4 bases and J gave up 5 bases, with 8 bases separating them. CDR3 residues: CASSNRETGELFF. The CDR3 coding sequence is TGTGCCAGTAGTAACAGGGAAACCGGGGAGCTGTTTTTT.

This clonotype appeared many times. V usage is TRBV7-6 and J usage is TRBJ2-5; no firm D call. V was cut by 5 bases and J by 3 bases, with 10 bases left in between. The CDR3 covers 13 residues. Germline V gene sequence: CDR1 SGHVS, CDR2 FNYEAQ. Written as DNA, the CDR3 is TGTGCCAGCAGCCATAAAGGGAAAGAGACCCAGTACTTC. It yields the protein CASSHKGKETQYF. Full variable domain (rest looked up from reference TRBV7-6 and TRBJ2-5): GAGVSQSPRYKVTKRGQDVALRCDPISGHVSLYWYRQALGQGPEFLTYFNYEAQQDKSGLPNDRFSAERPEGSISTLTIQRTEQRDSAMYRCASSHKGKETQYFGPGTRLLVL.

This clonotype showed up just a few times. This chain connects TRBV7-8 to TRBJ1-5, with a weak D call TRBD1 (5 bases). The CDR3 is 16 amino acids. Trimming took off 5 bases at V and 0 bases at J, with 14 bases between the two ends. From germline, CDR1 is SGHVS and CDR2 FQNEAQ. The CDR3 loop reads CASSLRDVTSNQPQHF. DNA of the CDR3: TGTGCCAGCAGCCTCCGGGACGTCACTAGCAATCAGCCCCAGCATTTT.

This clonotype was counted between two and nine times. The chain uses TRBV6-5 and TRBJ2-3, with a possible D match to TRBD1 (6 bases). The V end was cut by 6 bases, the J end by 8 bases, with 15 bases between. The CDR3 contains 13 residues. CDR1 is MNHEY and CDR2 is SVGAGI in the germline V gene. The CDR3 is CASSYIQGSTQYF. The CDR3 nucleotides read TGTGCCAGCAGCTATATACAGGGCAGTACGCAGTATTTT.

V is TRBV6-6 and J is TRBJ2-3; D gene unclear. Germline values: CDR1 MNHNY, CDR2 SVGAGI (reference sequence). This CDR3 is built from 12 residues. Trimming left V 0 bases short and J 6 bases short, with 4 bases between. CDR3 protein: CASSYSWDTQYF. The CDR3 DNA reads TGTGCCAGCAGTTACTCCTGGGATACGCAGTATTTT.

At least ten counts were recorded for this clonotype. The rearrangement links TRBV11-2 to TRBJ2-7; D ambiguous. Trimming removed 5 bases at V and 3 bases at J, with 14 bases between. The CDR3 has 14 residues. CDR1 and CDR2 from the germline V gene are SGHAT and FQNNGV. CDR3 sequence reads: CASSPPSTVYEQYF. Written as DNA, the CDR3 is TGTGCCAGCAGCCCTCCCTCGACGGTCTACGAGCAGTACTTC. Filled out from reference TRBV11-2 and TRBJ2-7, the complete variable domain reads EAGVAQSPRYKIIEKRQSVAFWCNPISGHATLYWYQQILGQGPKLLIQFQNNGVVDDSQLPKDRFSAERLKGVDSTLKIQPAKLEDSAVYLCASSPPSTVYEQYFGPGTRLTVT.

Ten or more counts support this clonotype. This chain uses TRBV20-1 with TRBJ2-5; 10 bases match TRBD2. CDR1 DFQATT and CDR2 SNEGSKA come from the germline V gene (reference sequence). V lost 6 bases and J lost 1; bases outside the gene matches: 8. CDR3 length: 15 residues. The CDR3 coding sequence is TGCAGTGCCACTATAGCGGGGGGCGCCCAAGAGACCCAGTACTTC. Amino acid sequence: CSATIAGGAQETQYF.

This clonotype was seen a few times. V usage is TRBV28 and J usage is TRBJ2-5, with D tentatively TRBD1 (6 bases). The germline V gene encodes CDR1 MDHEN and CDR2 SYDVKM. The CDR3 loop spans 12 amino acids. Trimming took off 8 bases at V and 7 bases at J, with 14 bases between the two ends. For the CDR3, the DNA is TGTGCCAGCGTTGGGGACACAGGGACCCAGTACTTC. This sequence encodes CASVGDTGTQYF.

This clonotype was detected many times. The CDR3 here is CASSTRTSSDTQYF. The DNA of the CDR3 is TGCGCCAGCAGCACCAGGACTAGCAGCGATACGCAGTATTTT. This chain joins TRBV5-1 and TRBJ2-3; 8 bases match TRBD2. The CDR3 runs 14 residues. Unmatched junction bases numbered 7, after V lost 4 bases and J lost 6 bases. Germline V gene sequence: CDR1 SGHRS, CDR2 YFSETQ.

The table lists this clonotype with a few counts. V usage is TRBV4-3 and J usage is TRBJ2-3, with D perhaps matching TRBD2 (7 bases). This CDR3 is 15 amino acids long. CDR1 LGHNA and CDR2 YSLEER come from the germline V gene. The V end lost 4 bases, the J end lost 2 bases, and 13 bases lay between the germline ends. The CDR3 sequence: CASSRSAGATDTQYF. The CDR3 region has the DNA TGCGCCAGCAGCCGAAGTGCGGGGGCCACAGATACGCAGTATTTT.

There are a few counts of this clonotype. The CDR3 region is CAIRTGQLPNEQFF. CDR3 sequence (DNA): TGTGCCATCAGGACGGGACAGCTCCCCAATGAGCAGTTCTTC. The chain joins TRBV10-3 to TRBJ2-1; 7 bases align to TRBD1. V shed 6 bases and J 6 bases; nucleotides not matched to a gene: 8. The CDR3 covers 14 residues. The germline V gene encodes CDR1 ENHRY and CDR2 SYGVKD.

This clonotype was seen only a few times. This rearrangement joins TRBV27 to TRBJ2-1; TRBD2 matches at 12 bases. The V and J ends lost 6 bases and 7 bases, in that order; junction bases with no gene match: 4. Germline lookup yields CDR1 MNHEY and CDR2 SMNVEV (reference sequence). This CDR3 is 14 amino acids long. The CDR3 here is CASRTSGGTNEQFF. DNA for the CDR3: TGTGCCAGCAGGACTAGCGGGGGAACTAATGAGCAGTTCTTC.

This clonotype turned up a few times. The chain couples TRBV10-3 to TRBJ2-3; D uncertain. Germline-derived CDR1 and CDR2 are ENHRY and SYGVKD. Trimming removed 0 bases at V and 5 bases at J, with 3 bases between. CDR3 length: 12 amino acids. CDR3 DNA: TGTGCCATCAGTGAGTCGGGAGATACGCAGTATTTT. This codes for CAISESGDTQYF.

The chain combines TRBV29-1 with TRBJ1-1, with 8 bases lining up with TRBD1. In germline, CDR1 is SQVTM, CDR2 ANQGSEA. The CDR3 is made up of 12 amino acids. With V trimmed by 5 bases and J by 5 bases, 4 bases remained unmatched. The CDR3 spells CSVRTGYTEAFF. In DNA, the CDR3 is TGCAGCGTTCGGACAGGGTATACTGAAGCTTTCTTT.

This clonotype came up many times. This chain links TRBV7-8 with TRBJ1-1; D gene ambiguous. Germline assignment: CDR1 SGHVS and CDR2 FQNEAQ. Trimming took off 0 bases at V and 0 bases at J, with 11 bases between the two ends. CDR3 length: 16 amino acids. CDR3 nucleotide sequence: TGTGCCAGCAGCTTAGCCAACCTGGGCATGAACACTGAAGCTTTCTTT. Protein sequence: CASSLANLGMNTEAFF. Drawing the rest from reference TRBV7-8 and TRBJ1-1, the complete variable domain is GAGVSQSPRYKVAKRGQDVALRCDPISGHVSLFWYQQALGQGPEFLTYFQNEAQLDKSGLPSDRFFAERPEGSVSTLKIQRTQQEDSAVYLCASSLANLGMNTEAFFGQGTRLTVV.